A selection of T cell receptor beta chains follows, all from one sample in a study of cytomegalovirus exposure and HLA in healthy donors. Sequencing used immunoSEQ multiplex PCR; TCRdb keeps in-frame clones, though not all of them. The sample lists 60,000 or so clones, about 67% seen once, with roughly 36% in the top ten. The source material was PBMCs. These TCRs come from a middle-aged man in good health and CMV-seropositive. Each CDR3 is given without its conserved first and last residue. The order of the fields is V gene, J gene, CDR3 protein.

TRBV6-5	TRBJ1-5	ASSYSDRSNQPQH
TRBV5-1	TRBJ1-5	ASSPRDRGLGPQH
TRBV27	TRBJ1-1	ASSLLTRDKGTEAF
TRBV6-5	TRBJ2-5	ASSPDRGKETQY
TRBV4-1	TRBJ1-4	ASSQVELPEKLF
TRBV6-5	TRBJ1-1	ASSYSGRWAEAF
TRBV9	TRBJ2-5	ASSVASGGQQETQY
TRBV18	TRBJ2-7	ASSPQGISYEQY
TRBV7-9	TRBJ1-3	ASKGTGVGNTIY
TRBV7-2	TRBJ2-5	ASSQGTSGISQETQY
TRBV5-6	TRBJ1-2	ASSVGPGATDYGYT
TRBV6-6	TRBJ1-2	ASRGQGDYGYT
TRBV5-4	TRBJ1-5	ASNPWGGYSNQPQH
TRBV6-6	TRBJ2-3	ASRPGGTGTDTQY
TRBV6-1	TRBJ2-6	ASSAAPTGHRSGANVLT
TRBV12-5	TRBJ2-7	ASRAVPYEQY